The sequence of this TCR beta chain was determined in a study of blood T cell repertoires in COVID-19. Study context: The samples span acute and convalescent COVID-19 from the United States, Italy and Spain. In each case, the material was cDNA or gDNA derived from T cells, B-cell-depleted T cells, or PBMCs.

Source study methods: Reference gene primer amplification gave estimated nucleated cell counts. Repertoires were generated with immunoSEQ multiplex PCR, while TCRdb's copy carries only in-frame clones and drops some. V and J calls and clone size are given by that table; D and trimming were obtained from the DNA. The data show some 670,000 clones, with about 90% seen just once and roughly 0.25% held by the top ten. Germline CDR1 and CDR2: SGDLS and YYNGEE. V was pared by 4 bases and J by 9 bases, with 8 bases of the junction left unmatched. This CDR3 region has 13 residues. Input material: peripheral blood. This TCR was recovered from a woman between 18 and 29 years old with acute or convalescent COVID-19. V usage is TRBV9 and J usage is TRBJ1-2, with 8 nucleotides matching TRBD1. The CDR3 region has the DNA TGTGCCAGCAGCTGGATGGGGGACAGGAGCTACACCTTC. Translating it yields CASSWMGDRSYTF.